This T cell receptor (beta chain) was found in a study of cytotoxic CD8 clonotypes in ibrutinib-treated CLL (dated by TCRdb to about 2021). For the wider study: The cohort included roughly 15 treatment-naive and ten to twelve relapsed/refractory patients; roughly 17 were IGHV unmutated. Responses were partial in roughly 25 patients and complete in 2; after median approximately 5.5 years follow-up, around 14 stayed in remission and roughly twelve progressed. Response samples were obtained after a median of 12 months of treatment, with a range of roughly 6 to 40 months. On average, each sample yielded 255,043 productive templates and about 94,000 productive rearrangements. Longitudinal samples were available for about 30% of the roughly 90 trial participants. Cryopreserved peripheral blood mononuclear cells were obtained prior to treatment, at the time of response, and at either disease progression or sustained remission. Every sample from remission and from progressive disease was obtained while the patients were still on ibrutinib.

The full study reports these points: Clonality increased at ibrutinib response, stayed stable in sustained remission, and fell back toward baseline at progression. Sampling times were not matched between sustained-remission and progressing patients, and lymph node repertoires were not studied. At baseline, clonality was higher than in age-matched healthy donors and showed a strong correlation with circulating CD8+ T-cell counts. Public clonotypes were rare and either shrank or stayed stable during treatment, and the rise in clonality at ibrutinib response reflected expansion of private clonotypes.

Based on the germline V gene, the CDR1 and CDR2 sequences are SGHRS and YFSETQ. The junction carries 11 bases between V and J, which are trimmed by 0 bases and 6 bases respectively. The CDR3 covers 14 residues, taking in both the cysteine and the phenylalanine. The CDR3 DNA has 42 bases and is translated from base 1. A MiSeq instrument was used for deep resolution sequencing, which targeted depths ranging from 1 in 1 million up to 1 in 200,000 T cells, with coverage averaging 10x for each clonotype. The immunoSEQ hsTCRB Kit was used to generate the TCR beta libraries. The authors' analysis ran thus. ImmunoSEQ Data Assistant and ImmunoSEQ Analyzer were used for data analysis, and V, D and J genes were assigned according to IMGT definitions. Clonality, with values ranging from 0 to 1, was calculated as one minus the normalized Shannon entropy of productive rearrangement frequencies. Only overrepresented clonotypes making up at least 0.05% of each patient's repertoire were included in the public clonotype analysis. Some 13 age-matched healthy donor repertoires from immuneACCESS served as clonality controls. The table comes from immuneACCESS by way of TCRdb, which keeps in-frame sequences with V and J called. Part of the clones is missing from these tables; in studies checked, under half for an unresolved V gene and the rest for unknown reasons. The V and J calls and clone size come from that table; D and trimming were worked out from the DNA. Present in this sample are fewer than 400,000 clones, roughly 70% of which were seen just once. The biggest ten clones account for just under 6.5% of the sample.

About this clone itself: This clone's antigen is unknown. No much larger clone exists at a distance of one base, and base qualities are not known.

For TCR beta library preparation, approximately 2 micrograms of genomic DNA were isolated from cryopreserved PBMCs. Longitudinal blood samples from CLL patients on ibrutinib monotherapy were analyzed using high-throughput TCR beta sequencing. The patients took part in an open-label, single-center phase 2 trial of ibrutinib monotherapy. The clonotype was recovered from a human donor with chronic lymphocytic leukemia. Sample: PBMCs, taken after 36 months of ibrutinib treatment. The chain is made from TRBV5-1 and TRBJ2-3; the D gene is perhaps TRBD1 or TRBD2, each of them matching over 6 bases. The CDR3 loop reads CASSLARGADTQYF. The DNA sequence reads TGCGCCAGCAGCTTGGCTAGGGGGGCGGATACGCAGTATTTT.